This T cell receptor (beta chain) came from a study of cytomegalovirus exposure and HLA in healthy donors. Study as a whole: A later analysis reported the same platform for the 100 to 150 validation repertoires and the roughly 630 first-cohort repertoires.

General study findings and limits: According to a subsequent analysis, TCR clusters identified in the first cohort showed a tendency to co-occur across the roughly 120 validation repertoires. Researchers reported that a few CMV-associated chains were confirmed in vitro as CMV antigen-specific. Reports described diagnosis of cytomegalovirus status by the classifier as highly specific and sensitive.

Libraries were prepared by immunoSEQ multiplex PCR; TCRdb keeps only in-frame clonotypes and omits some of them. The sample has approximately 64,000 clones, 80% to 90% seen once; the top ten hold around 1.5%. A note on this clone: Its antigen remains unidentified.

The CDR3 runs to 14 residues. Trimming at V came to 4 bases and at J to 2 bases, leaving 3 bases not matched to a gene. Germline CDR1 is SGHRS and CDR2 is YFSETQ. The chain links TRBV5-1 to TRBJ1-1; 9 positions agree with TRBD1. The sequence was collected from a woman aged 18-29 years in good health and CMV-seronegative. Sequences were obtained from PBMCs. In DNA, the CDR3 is TGCGCCAGCAGCAAGGGACAGGGAAACACTGAAGCTTTCTTT. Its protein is CASSKGQGNTEAFF.